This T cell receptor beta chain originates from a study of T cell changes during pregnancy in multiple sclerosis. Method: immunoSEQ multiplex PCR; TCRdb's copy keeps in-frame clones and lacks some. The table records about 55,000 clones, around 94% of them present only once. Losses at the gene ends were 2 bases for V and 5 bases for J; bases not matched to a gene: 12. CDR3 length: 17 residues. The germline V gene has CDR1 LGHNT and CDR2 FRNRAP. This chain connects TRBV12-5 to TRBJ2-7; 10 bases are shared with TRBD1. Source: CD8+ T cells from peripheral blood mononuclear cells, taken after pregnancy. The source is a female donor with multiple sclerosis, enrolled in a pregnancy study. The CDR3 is CASGLPYSGQGFDEQYF. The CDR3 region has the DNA TGTGCTAGTGGTTTGCCCTATTCGGGACAGGGGTTTGACGAGCAGTACTTC.